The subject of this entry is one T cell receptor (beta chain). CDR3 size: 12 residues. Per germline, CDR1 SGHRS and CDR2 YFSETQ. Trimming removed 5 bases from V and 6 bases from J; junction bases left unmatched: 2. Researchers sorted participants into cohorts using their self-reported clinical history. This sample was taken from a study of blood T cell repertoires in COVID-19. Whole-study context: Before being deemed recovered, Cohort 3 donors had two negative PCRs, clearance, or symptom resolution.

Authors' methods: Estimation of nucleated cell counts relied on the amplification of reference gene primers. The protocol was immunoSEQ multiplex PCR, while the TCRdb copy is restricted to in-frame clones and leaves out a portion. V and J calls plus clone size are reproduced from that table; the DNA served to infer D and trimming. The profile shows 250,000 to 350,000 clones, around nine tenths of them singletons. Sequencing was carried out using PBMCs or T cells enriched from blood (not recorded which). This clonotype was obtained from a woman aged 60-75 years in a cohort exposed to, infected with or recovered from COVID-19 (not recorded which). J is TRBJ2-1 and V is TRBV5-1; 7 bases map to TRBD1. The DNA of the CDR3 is TGCGCCAGCAGTAACAGGGGCAATGAGCAGTTCTTC. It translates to CASSNRGNEQFF.